This entry lists 26 T cell receptor beta chains sequenced from one sample in a study of blood T cells in healthy people across ages. Together with a sample-barcoded 5' primer, a J-beta primer mix was included in a second PCR lasting roughly 6 to 12 cycles. Via MiXCR, TCRdb re-called the 5' RACE reads, giving one row per CDR3 protein. The table lists some 700,000 distinct CDR3 sequences, roughly 47% of them singletons. Sequenced sample: blood. These receptor sequences come from a woman aged 60-70 years in good health.

The J gene is TRBJ2-3, the V gene TRBV30; 10 nucleotides match TRBD2. Germline lookup yields CDR1 GTSNPN and CDR2 SVGIG (reference sequence). J was trimmed by 8 bases and V by 2 bases; bases with no gene match: 10. CDR3 size: 15 residues. CDR3 in amino acids: CAWSTSLAGTFTQYF. The CDR3 nucleotides read TGTGCCTGGAGTACATCACTAGCGGGGACTTTTACGCAGTATTTT.

This chain links TRBV20-1 with TRBJ2-6, with a weak D call TRBD1 (6 bases). This CDR3 contains 15 residues. The V end lost 6 bases, the J end lost 0 bases, and 12 bases lay between the germline ends. Germline-derived CDR1 and CDR2 are DFQATT and SNEGSKA (reference sequence). The CDR3 DNA sequence: TGCAGTGCAAGGGACACCGACTCTGGGGCCAACGTCCTGACTTTC. Amino acid sequence: CSARDTDSGANVLTF.

This clonotype was seen many times. The chain is built from TRBV29-1 and TRBJ2-1; D uncertain. CDR3 length: 14 residues. Trimming shortened V by 3 bases and J by 7 bases, and 16 bases separated the two germline ends. Germline values: CDR1 SQVTM, CDR2 ANQGSEA. The CDR3 bases are TGCAGCGTTGACAGCCCTGCCTTCATGAATGAGCAGTTCTTC. Its protein product is CSVDSPAFMNEQFF.

The rearrangement uses TRBV25-1 and TRBJ1-3; possible D gene TRBD1, 6 bases. Deletions cut 7 bases from V and 0 bases from J, with 7 bases between. The CDR3 has 13 amino acids. Germline CDR1 is MGHDK and CDR2 is SYGVNS. CDR3 coding DNA: TGTGCCAGCAACAGGGACTCTGGAAACACCATATATTTT. Translated: CASNRDSGNTIYF.

This clonotype has a handful of counts. This rearrangement joins TRBV5-1 to TRBJ2-3; D remains ambiguous. The CDR3 extends over 14 amino acids. Germline V gene data show CDR1 as SGHRS and CDR2 as YFSETQ. Trimming stripped 4 bases from V and 2 bases from J, with 11 bases between. In DNA form, the CDR3 reads TGCGCCAGCAGCCGACTCTCATTCACAGATACGCAGTATTTT. Residues: CASSRLSFTDTQYF.

The rearrangement joins TRBV9 to TRBJ2-3, with TRBD2 identical over 12 bases. This CDR3 region has 16 residues. Germline lookup yields CDR1 SGDLS and CDR2 YYNGEE. The junction had 4 bases not matched to a gene; V was cut back by 0 bases and J by 5 bases. The CDR3 DNA follows: TGTGCCAGCAGCGTAGGGCTAGCGGGAGGGGAAGATACGCAGTATTTT. Its translation: CASSVGLAGGEDTQYF.

This sequence joins TRBV7-8 and TRBJ2-7; D is possibly TRBD2 (5 bases). Per the germline V gene, CDR1 is SGHVS and CDR2 is FQNEAQ. This CDR3 spans 15 amino acids. V shed 2 bases and J shed 0 bases, with 11 bases lying between them. This CDR3 reads CASSLTQRPSYEQYF. The CDR3 coding sequence is TGTGCCAGCAGCTTAACCCAGCGGCCCTCCTACGAGCAGTACTTC.

The chain is built from TRBV11-1 and TRBJ2-5, with TRBD2 as a possible D gene (5 bases). V was shortened by 4 bases and J by 2 bases, with 17 bases between the two germline ends. Germline CDR1 SGHAT, CDR2 FQDESV (reference sequence). This CDR3 comprises 16 residues. CDR3 residues: CASSSRAGLGQETQYF. For the CDR3, the DNA is TGTGCCAGCAGCTCGAGGGCAGGCTTGGGGCAAGAGACCCAGTACTTC.

V is TRBV7-6 and J is TRBJ2-1, with D possibly TRBD2 on 6 matching bases. Germline-derived CDR1 and CDR2 are SGHVS and FNYEAQ. Trimming took 5 bases from V and 7 from J, leaving 12 bases between them. The CDR3 length is 13 residues. The CDR3 DNA is TGTGCCAGCAGCCGGCTGGCGGGGAATGAGCAGTTCTTC. Amino acid sequence: CASSRLAGNEQFF.

The chain joins TRBV7-2 to TRBJ2-5; 9 bases map to TRBD2. Germline assignment: CDR1 SGHTA and CDR2 FQGNSA. This CDR3 comprises 17 residues. J was trimmed by 5 bases and V by 1 base; bases with no gene match: 11. The CDR3 nucleotides read TGTGCCAGCAGCTTAGGGGGGGGAGGCGGGAGGGCGGAGACCCAGTACTTC. Translated: CASSLGGGGGRAETQYF.

The rearrangement links TRBV14 to TRBJ2-1; 14 nucleotides match TRBD2. The CDR3 runs 14 residues. J was trimmed by 7 bases and V by 6 bases; bases with no gene match: 2. Germline loops: CDR1 SGHDN, CDR2 FVKESK. CDR3 sequence reads: CASRRLAGGNEQFF. Here the CDR3 DNA reads TGTGCCAGCAGGAGACTAGCGGGAGGGAATGAGCAGTTCTTC.

There are a few counts of this clonotype. The V and J genes are TRBV24-1 and TRBJ2-3; D gene uncertain. The CDR3 is 15 residues long. Trimming took 3 bases from V and 2 from J, leaving 11 bases between them. CDR1 KGHDR and CDR2 SFDVKD come from the germline V gene. CDR3 loop: CATSDATDTTDTQYF. For the CDR3, the DNA is TGTGCCACCAGTGATGCTACAGATACCACAGATACGCAGTATTTT.

V is TRBV6-6 and J is TRBJ2-7; 9 bases map to TRBD1. Germline assignment: CDR1 MNHNY and CDR2 SVGAGI (reference sequence). The V gene end was trimmed by 6 bases and the J gene end by 7 bases; junction bases not matched to a gene: 13. The CDR3 is 15 residues long. The CDR3 nucleotides are TGTGCCAGCAGCCACCGGGACAGGGATAACAATGAGCAGTACTTC. This encodes CASSHRDRDNNEQYF.

The chain carries TRBV28 and TRBJ1-2; D uncertain. Trimming took 3 bases from V and 2 from J, leaving 13 bases between them. This CDR3 is built from 15 residues. Germline V gene lookup returns CDR1 MDHEN and CDR2 SYDVKM. CDR3 DNA: TGTGCCAGCAGTTTTTGGGCAGATTCGAACTATGGCTACACCTTC. Its protein product is CASSFWADSNYGYTF.

The chain uses TRBV2 and TRBJ1-2; no reliable D call. The CDR3 contains 14 residues. V was cut by 1 base and J by 2 bases, with 8 bases left in between. Germline assignment: CDR1 SNHLY and CDR2 FYNNEI. In DNA, the CDR3 is TGTGCCAGCAGTGAAGGATCTGGGAACTATGGCTACACCTTC. This gives the protein CASSEGSGNYGYTF.

The chain joins TRBV7-9 to TRBJ2-7; 7 positions match TRBD2. The closer fit of TRBJ2-5 to the DNA end suggests the J call may be wrong. CDR3 length: 15 amino acids. Germline loops: CDR1 SEHNR, CDR2 FQNEAQ (reference sequence). CDR3 in amino acids: CASSLGPGGGETQYF. The CDR3, as DNA: TGTGCCAGCAGCTTAGGGCCGGGAGGAGGAGAGACCCAGTACTTC.

The chain carries TRBV12-3 or TRBV12-4 and TRBJ2-2; D gene uncertain. The V gene lost 5 bases and the J gene lost 0 bases, with 10 bases spanning the gap. CDR3 length: 15 amino acids. CDR3 protein: CASSPSNANTGELFF. For the CDR3, the DNA is TGTGCCAGCAGTCCATCTAACGCGAACACCGGGGAGCTGTTTTTT.

This clonotype was detected only a few times. V gene TRBV6-2 or TRBV6-3 combines with J gene TRBJ1-1; D remains unclear. V lost 6 bases and J 4 bases, leaving 9 bases between the germline ends. This CDR3 comprises 12 residues. CDR1 and CDR2 (germline): MNHEY, SVGEGT. The DNA for the CDR3 is TGTGCCAGCAGCGTACAAGGCACTGAAGCTTTCTTT. This codes for CASSVQGTEAFF.

This clonotype appeared a few times. This chain links TRBV7-2 with TRBJ2-3; 12 positions agree with TRBD2. The CDR3 has 18 residues. Trimming cost V 5 bases and J 1 base; bases outside gene matches: 10. The germline CDR1 and CDR2 sequences are SGHTA and FQGNSA. The CDR3 DNA sequence: TGTGCCAGCAGCAGACGACTAGCGGGAGATTGGGGCACAGATACGCAGTATTTT. Protein: CASSRRLAGDWGTDTQYF. The complete variable domain, with remaining parts taken from reference TRBV7-2 and TRBJ2-3, reads GAGVSQSPSNKVTEKGKDVELRCDPISGHTALYWYRQSLGQGLEFLIYFQGNSAPDKSGLPSDRFSAERTGGSVSTLTIQRTQQEDSAVYLCASSRRLAGDWGTDTQYFGPGTRLTVL.

There are a few counts of this clonotype. The chain joins TRBV4-3 to TRBJ2-3; a possible D gene is TRBD2 (6 bases). The CDR3 loop spans 13 amino acids. V was pared by 2 bases and J by 6 bases, with 9 bases between. Germline CDR1 LGHNA, CDR2 YSLEER. CDR3 protein: CASSQNGGDTQYF. DNA for the CDR3: TGCGCCAGCAGCCAAAATGGAGGGGATACGCAGTATTTT.

The V and J genes are TRBV11-2 and TRBJ1-1; D not resolved. Trimming took 7 bases from V and 7 from J, leaving 16 bases between them. CDR3 length: 13 residues. Per the germline V gene, CDR1 is SGHAT and CDR2 is FQNNGV. CDR3 sequence reads: CASIVGARGEAFF. For the CDR3, the DNA is TGTGCCAGCATAGTGGGCGCCCGGGGTGAAGCTTTCTTT.

The rearrangement uses TRBV29-1 and TRBJ2-7; 10 nucleotides match TRBD2. The J segment lost 3 bases and the V segment lost 4 bases, leaving 9 bases of the junction unmatched. Germline loops: CDR1 SQVTM, CDR2 ANQGSEA. The CDR3 totals 15 residues. The DNA for the CDR3 is TGCAGCGTTGCGATAAAAGGGACTAGCGACTACGAGCAGTACTTC. It codes for CSVAIKGTSDYEQYF.

This clonotype showed up just a few times. The chain carries TRBV20-1 and TRBJ2-7, with TRBD2 as a possible D gene (6 bases). Trimming stripped 3 bases from V and 3 bases from J, with 12 bases between. CDR3 size: 13 residues. In germline, CDR1 is DFQATT, CDR2 SNEGSKA (reference sequence). CDR3: CSASTIGGYEQYF. The CDR3 DNA reads TGCAGTGCTAGTACGATCGGGGGCTACGAGCAGTACTTC.

This chain links TRBV10-3 with TRBJ2-4, with a possible D match to TRBD1 (6 bases). The CDR3 spans 12 residues. V dropped 7 bases and J dropped 13 bases, with 17 bases sitting between them. Germline-derived CDR1 and CDR2 are ENHRY and SYGVKD. Here the CDR3 DNA reads TGTGCCATCAAGGCAGGGGCTGGGGAGCAGTACTTC. Translated: CAIKAGAGEQYF.

With regard to this clonotype: At one end, the junction sequence differs from germline, possibly due to a read error. The chain recombines TRBV12-3 or TRBV12-4 with TRBJ1-5, with D unresolved. The CDR3 contains 16 residues. The CDR3, as DNA: TGTGCCAGCAGTTTAGGGCCAGCTTATAGCAATCAGCTCCAGCATTTT. Its translation: CASSLGPAYSNQLQHF.

The chain employs TRBV5-6 and TRBJ2-5; 9 positions match TRBD1. The CDR3 is made up of 15 amino acids. Losses at the gene ends were 3 bases for V and 5 bases for J; bases not matched to a gene: 8. Germline-derived CDR1 and CDR2 are SGHDT and YYEEEE. The CDR3 DNA reads TGTGCCAGCAGCTGGACCGGGACAGGGAGGGAGACCCAGTACTTC. Amino acid sequence: CASSWTGTGRETQYF.